Listed below are T cell receptor beta chains from one sample, sequenced in a study of T-cell memory formation after mild COVID-19. TCRdb re-called the 5' RACE reads through MiXCR, storing one row per CDR3 protein. There are 200,000 to 250,000 distinct CDR3 sequences in the sample; under 30% occur only once, and roughly an eighth lies in the top ten. Sequenced input: PBMCs or a T cell subset sorted from them (not recorded which). Every receptor here comes from an adult woman who had mild COVID-19 (a few samples of this study predate the infection). Cell type and time point are not known. The CDR3 runs from the conserved cysteine through the conserved F or W. Each record gives: D gene, J gene, V gene, clone size, CDR3 DNA, CDR3 protein. The D gene is left open where the match is weak. Part of the rows lack a size; the others show once, few, many or a class for expanded clones.

d_call: -
j_call: TRBJ2-5
v_call: TRBV20-1
clone_size: few
cdr3_nt: TGCAGTGCTAGGGTAGGGAGTGGCGGAGAGACCCAGTACTTC
cdr3_aa: CSARVGSGGETQYF

d_call: -
j_call: TRBJ2-7
v_call: TRBV14
clone_size: few
cdr3_nt: TGTGCCAGCAGCCGGGGTTATACTAGGGTTGACTCCTACGAGCAGTACTTC
cdr3_aa: CASSRGYTRVDSYEQYF

d_call: -
j_call: TRBJ2-3
v_call: TRBV4-1
clone_size: few
cdr3_nt: TGCGCCAGCAGCCAAGATCGAACTAAAGGGGCAGCAGATACGCAGTATTTT
cdr3_aa: CASSQDRTKGAADTQYF

d_call: TRBD2
j_call: TRBJ2-7
v_call: TRBV20-1
clone_size: -
cdr3_nt: TGCAGTGCTAGAGATCAAGAGGCGGGAGTCTCCTACGAGCAGTACTTC
cdr3_aa: CSARDQEAGVSYEQYF

d_call: -
j_call: TRBJ2-2
v_call: TRBV15
clone_size: -
cdr3_nt: TGTGCCACCAGCAAGGGACTTAACACCGGGGAGCTGTTTTTT
cdr3_aa: CATSKGLNTGELFF

d_call: -
j_call: TRBJ1-2
v_call: TRBV2
clone_size: few
cdr3_nt: TGTGCCAGCAGAGAGGACACCGTGTATGGCTACACCTTC
cdr3_aa: CASREDTVYGYTF

d_call: TRBD2
j_call: TRBJ2-1
v_call: TRBV19
clone_size: few
cdr3_nt: TGTGCCAGTAGTTCACATGGGACTAGCGGGGGGCCTAAGTTCTTC
cdr3_aa: CASSSHGTSGGPKFF

d_call: -
j_call: TRBJ2-5
v_call: TRBV20-1
clone_size: -
cdr3_nt: TGCAGTGCTAGAGATCTTTGGGGCAGTTCGGGCGAGACCCAGTACTTC
cdr3_aa: CSARDLWGSSGETQYF

d_call: TRBD1
j_call: TRBJ2-6
v_call: TRBV4-1
clone_size: -
cdr3_nt: TGCGCCAGCAGCCAAGGAGTAATTTTGGGACAGCTTCCCCCTGGGGCCAACGTCCTGACTTTC
cdr3_aa: CASSQGVILGQLPPGANVLTF

d_call: -
j_call: TRBJ1-2
v_call: TRBV18
clone_size: -
cdr3_nt: TGTGCCAGCTCACCGGCCAGGGATAACGGCTATGGCTACACCTTC
cdr3_aa: CASSPARDNGYGYTF

d_call: TRBD2
j_call: TRBJ2-3
v_call: TRBV7-9
clone_size: -
cdr3_nt: TGTGCCAGCAGCTTTATCGGTAGCGGGAGTAACCGCACAGATACGCAGTATTTT
cdr3_aa: CASSFIGSGSNRTDTQYF

d_call: -
j_call: TRBJ1-2
v_call: TRBV6-2/TRBV6-3
clone_size: -
cdr3_nt: TGTGCCAGCAGCCTCGGTGGTAGGCAAGCTAACTATGGCTACACCTTC
cdr3_aa: CASSLGGRQANYGYTF

d_call: TRBD2
j_call: TRBJ2-7
v_call: TRBV5-4
clone_size: few
cdr3_nt: TGTGCCAGCAGCTTGTCCCCGGGGGGGGCCCCGGACGAGCAGTACTTC
cdr3_aa: CASSLSPGGAPDEQYF

d_call: TRBD1
j_call: TRBJ2-4
v_call: TRBV7-8
clone_size: few
cdr3_nt: TGTGCCAGCAGCTTAGCGGCCTTGGGGACAGGGGGAAACATTCAGTACTTC
cdr3_aa: CASSLAALGTGGNIQYF

d_call: TRBD2
j_call: TRBJ2-7
v_call: TRBV9
clone_size: -
cdr3_nt: TGTGCCAGCAGCGCTAGCGGGGGAACCACCTACGAGCAGTACTTC
cdr3_aa: CASSASGGTTYEQYF

d_call: TRBD2
j_call: TRBJ2-1
v_call: TRBV7-3
clone_size: -
cdr3_nt: TGTGCCAGCAGTTTAGCGGGGGAGGATGAGCAGTTCTTC
cdr3_aa: CASSLAGEDEQFF

d_call: TRBD1
j_call: TRBJ2-3
v_call: TRBV27
clone_size: -
cdr3_nt: TGTGCCAGCAGGAACAGACAGGGCCGCACAGATACGCAGTATTTT
cdr3_aa: CASRNRQGRTDTQYF

d_call: TRBD2
j_call: TRBJ2-5
v_call: TRBV10-3
clone_size: few
cdr3_nt: TGTGCCATCAGGGCTAGCGGGGAGACCCAGTACTTC
cdr3_aa: CAIRASGETQYF

d_call: -
j_call: TRBJ2-7
v_call: TRBV7-9
clone_size: -
cdr3_nt: TGTGCCAGCAGCGCCGGGCAGGGCGGCGAGCAGTACTTC
cdr3_aa: CASSAGQGGEQYF

d_call: -
j_call: TRBJ2-2
v_call: TRBV24-1
clone_size: -
cdr3_nt: TGTGCCACCAGTGCGACAGGATGGGCCGGGGAGCTGTTTTTT
cdr3_aa: CATSATGWAGELFF

d_call: -
j_call: TRBJ1-5
v_call: TRBV30
clone_size: -
cdr3_nt: TGTGCCTGGTCCCCCTGGGGGAGGATAGGTCAGCCCCAGCATTTT
cdr3_aa: CAWSPWGRIGQPQHF

d_call: TRBD2
j_call: TRBJ2-7
v_call: TRBV7-2
clone_size: -
cdr3_nt: TGTGCCAGCAGCTCGACTAGCGGGAGGGCCATGTTCTACGAGCAGTACTTC
cdr3_aa: CASSSTSGRAMFYEQYF

d_call: -
j_call: TRBJ1-6
v_call: TRBV20-1
clone_size: many
cdr3_nt: TGCAGTGCCACACCCCAGGAGGGCCCCCGGCTTCCCCTCCACTTT
cdr3_aa: CSATPQEGPRLPLHF

d_call: TRBD1
j_call: TRBJ1-1
v_call: TRBV7-8
clone_size: few
cdr3_nt: TGTGCCAGCAGCTCACAGGACAGGGTCGCTGAAGCTTTCTTT
cdr3_aa: CASSSQDRVAEAFF

d_call: -
j_call: TRBJ2-7
v_call: TRBV4-2
clone_size: few
cdr3_nt: TGTGCCAGCAGCCAAGACGATTACGGTTACGAGCAGTACTTC
cdr3_aa: CASSQDDYGYEQYF

d_call: -
j_call: TRBJ2-3
v_call: TRBV29-1
clone_size: many
cdr3_nt: TGCAGCGTTGGGTATGGGGGGAGTACAGATACGCAGTATTTT
cdr3_aa: CSVGYGGSTDTQYF

d_call: -
j_call: TRBJ2-1
v_call: TRBV7-9
clone_size: -
cdr3_nt: TGTGCCAGCAGCCCCCGGCGAACGGGAGTCTACAATGAGCAGTTCTTC
cdr3_aa: CASSPRRTGVYNEQFF

d_call: TRBD2
j_call: TRBJ2-1
v_call: TRBV27
clone_size: few
cdr3_nt: TGTGCCAGCAGTTTATCGGCAGGACTAGCAAATGAGCAGTTCTTC
cdr3_aa: CASSLSAGLANEQFF

d_call: TRBD2
j_call: TRBJ2-5
v_call: TRBV5-6
clone_size: -
cdr3_nt: TGTGCCAGCCGACTAGCTCCCCAAGAGACCCAGTACTTC
cdr3_aa: CASRLAPQETQYF

d_call: TRBD2
j_call: TRBJ2-5
v_call: TRBV9
clone_size: -
cdr3_nt: TGTGCCAGCAGCGTAGCCCCCGGGACTAGAAACCAAGAGACCCAGTACTTC
cdr3_aa: CASSVAPGTRNQETQYF

d_call: -
j_call: TRBJ2-2
v_call: TRBV7-8
clone_size: few
cdr3_nt: TGTGCCAGCAGCTTACAGGTCAGGGGTTTGAACACCGGGGAGCTGTTTTTT
cdr3_aa: CASSLQVRGLNTGELFF

d_call: -
j_call: TRBJ1-5
v_call: TRBV19
clone_size: -
cdr3_nt: TGTGCCAGTAGTATAAGGGGTCAGTTTAGCAATCAGCCCCAGCATTTT
cdr3_aa: CASSIRGQFSNQPQHF

d_call: TRBD1
j_call: TRBJ2-7
v_call: TRBV20-1
clone_size: -
cdr3_nt: TGCAGTGCTAGAGAACAGGGGGTCTACGAGCAGTACTTC
cdr3_aa: CSAREQGVYEQYF

d_call: -
j_call: TRBJ1-1
v_call: TRBV29-1
clone_size: few
cdr3_nt: TGCAGCGTGACAGAGAACACTGAAGCTTTCTTT
cdr3_aa: CSVTENTEAFF

d_call: -
j_call: TRBJ2-3
v_call: TRBV20-1
clone_size: few
cdr3_nt: TGCAGTGCTAGGGCAGGGACAGATACGCAGTATTTT
cdr3_aa: CSARAGTDTQYF

d_call: -
j_call: TRBJ2-2
v_call: TRBV3-1
clone_size: -
cdr3_nt: TGTGCCAGCGGTCTAGCAGCGGGGGAGCTGTTTTTT
cdr3_aa: CASGLAAGELFF

d_call: TRBD1
j_call: TRBJ1-5
v_call: TRBV29-1
clone_size: once
cdr3_nt: TGCAGCGTCACCACAGGGGCAGGGCAGCCCCAGCATTTT
cdr3_aa: CSVTTGAGQPQHF

d_call: -
j_call: TRBJ1-5
v_call: TRBV7-2
clone_size: few
cdr3_nt: TGTGCCAGCACCCTAACCCATAGCAATCAGCCCCAGCATTTT
cdr3_aa: CASTLTHSNQPQHF

d_call: TRBD2
j_call: TRBJ2-1
v_call: TRBV5-6
clone_size: -
cdr3_nt: TGTGCCAGCAGCTTGAGAAGACTAGCGCCCTACAATGAGCAGTTCTTC
cdr3_aa: CASSLRRLAPYNEQFF

d_call: -
j_call: TRBJ2-7
v_call: TRBV20-1
clone_size: -
cdr3_nt: TGCAGTGCCGATGACTCCAAAGACTACGAGCAGTACTTC
cdr3_aa: CSADDSKDYEQYF

d_call: -
j_call: TRBJ2-6
v_call: TRBV15
clone_size: -
cdr3_nt: TGTGCCACCAGCAGTCGGTCTGGGGCCAACGTCCTGACTTTC
cdr3_aa: CATSSRSGANVLTF

d_call: -
j_call: TRBJ2-1
v_call: TRBV2
clone_size: -
cdr3_nt: TGTGCCAGCAGTGCCCGACAGGGAGGTAGCTCCTACAATGAGCAGTTCTTC
cdr3_aa: CASSARQGGSSYNEQFF

d_call: -
j_call: TRBJ1-5
v_call: TRBV7-6
clone_size: few
cdr3_nt: TGTGCCAGCAGCTTAGCAGGCCAGGCCAGTCAGCCCCAGCATTTT
cdr3_aa: CASSLAGQASQPQHF

d_call: -
j_call: TRBJ1-2
v_call: TRBV20-1
clone_size: -
cdr3_nt: TGCAGTGCTATGGAGGGGGACAACTATGGCTACACCTTC
cdr3_aa: CSAMEGDNYGYTF

d_call: TRBD2
j_call: TRBJ2-3
v_call: TRBV19
clone_size: -
cdr3_nt: TGTGCCAGTACCCAGAGCGGGATAAAGGGAACAGATACGCAGTATTTT
cdr3_aa: CASTQSGIKGTDTQYF

d_call: TRBD1
j_call: TRBJ2-7
v_call: TRBV11-2
clone_size: few
cdr3_nt: TGTGCCAGCAGCTTAACCACATACGACAGGGAATCCTACGAGCAGTACTTC
cdr3_aa: CASSLTTYDRESYEQYF

d_call: TRBD2
j_call: TRBJ2-1
v_call: TRBV24-1
clone_size: -
cdr3_nt: TGTGCCACGCGGGGGGGTTTCGGTGAGCAGTTCTTC
cdr3_aa: CATRGGFGEQFF

d_call: TRBD1
j_call: TRBJ1-2
v_call: TRBV7-2
clone_size: -
cdr3_nt: TGTGCCAGCAGCGGACCCGGACAGGTCGGGTATGTCTACACCTTC
cdr3_aa: CASSGPGQVGYVYTF

d_call: TRBD2
j_call: TRBJ2-7
v_call: TRBV12-3/TRBV12-4
clone_size: many
cdr3_nt: TGTGCCAGCAGTTTCTCTAGCGGGGGGTTCGAGCAGTACTTC
cdr3_aa: CASSFSSGGFEQYF

d_call: -
j_call: TRBJ2-7
v_call: TRBV5-1
clone_size: -
cdr3_nt: TGCGCCAGCAGCTTGGGGAACACCTACGAGCAGTACTTC
cdr3_aa: CASSLGNTYEQYF

d_call: -
j_call: TRBJ2-6
v_call: TRBV5-1
clone_size: -
cdr3_nt: TGCGCCAGCAGCTTGGGACAGCGGAACTCTGGGGCCAACGTCCTGACTTTC
cdr3_aa: CASSLGQRNSGANVLTF

d_call: TRBD1
j_call: TRBJ1-6
v_call: TRBV6-2/TRBV6-3
clone_size: -
cdr3_nt: TGTGCCAGCAGAGAAGGAGGGGGCCTCTCGCTCCACTTT
cdr3_aa: CASREGGGLSLHF

d_call: -
j_call: TRBJ1-6
v_call: TRBV5-1
clone_size: few
cdr3_nt: TGCGCCAGCAGCTGGAGGGGTGGGAATTCACCCCTCCACTTT
cdr3_aa: CASSWRGGNSPLHF

d_call: -
j_call: TRBJ2-3
v_call: TRBV30
clone_size: -
cdr3_nt: TGTGCCTGGAGGGTCACAGATACGCAGTATTTT
cdr3_aa: CAWRVTDTQYF

d_call: TRBD2
j_call: TRBJ2-2
v_call: TRBV11-3
clone_size: few
cdr3_nt: TGTGCCAGCAGCGGCACAACTAGCGGTCGTACCGGGGAGCTGTTTTTT
cdr3_aa: CASSGTTSGRTGELFF

d_call: -
j_call: TRBJ1-3
v_call: TRBV20-1
clone_size: -
cdr3_nt: TGCAGTGCTCTTAAGGGAAACACCATATATTTT
cdr3_aa: CSALKGNTIYF

d_call: -
j_call: TRBJ1-1
v_call: TRBV10-3
clone_size: -
cdr3_nt: TGTGCCATCAGTGAAGGACCTCTCGCGACAGAGAACACTGAAGCTTTCTTT
cdr3_aa: CAISEGPLATENTEAFF

d_call: TRBD2
j_call: TRBJ2-7
v_call: TRBV10-3
clone_size: few
cdr3_nt: TGTGCCATCAGTGACCCCGTACTAGCGGGAGAGGGGTCCTACGAGCAGTACTTC
cdr3_aa: CAISDPVLAGEGSYEQYF

d_call: -
j_call: TRBJ2-7
v_call: TRBV7-2
clone_size: -
cdr3_nt: TGTGCCAGCAGCCCTGCAGGGTCCGAGCAGTACTTC
cdr3_aa: CASSPAGSEQYF

d_call: -
j_call: TRBJ1-6
v_call: TRBV12-3/TRBV12-4
clone_size: -
cdr3_nt: TGTGCCAGCAGATCCGGGACTTATAATTCACCCCTCCACTTT
cdr3_aa: CASRSGTYNSPLHF